Listed here is a single T cell receptor (beta chain). This sample was taken from a study of blood T cell repertoires in COVID-19. Study-wide context: Sources were T cells, B-cell-depleted T cells, or PBMCs; the material itself was cDNA or gDNA.

Authors' processing steps: From reference gene primer amplification, estimates of nucleated cell counts were derived. Some clones are missing from TCRdb's copy, which holds only in-frame ones; the method was immunoSEQ multiplex PCR. The V and J calls and clone size are taken from that table; D and trimming were inferred from the DNA. Among a few hundred thousand clones listed, around 80% were seen once. Per germline, CDR1 SGHTA and CDR2 FQGTGA. This CDR3 region has 16 residues. V trimming: 5 bases; J trimming: 3 bases; junction bases outside the gene matches: 8. Sequences were obtained from PBMCs or T cells enriched from blood (not recorded which). This chain joins TRBV7-3 and TRBJ1-2, with TRBD1 identical over 11 bases. The receptor was isolated from a man aged 25 to 40 with acute COVID-19. The CDR3 DNA reads as TGTGCCAGCAGCCCCGGGGGACAGGGGGTTGACTATGGCTACACCTTC. Translated: CASSPGGQGVDYGYTF.